This TCR beta chain was recovered during a study of T cell responses to AZD1222 COVID-19 vaccine. V lost 4 bases and J lost 2; bases outside the gene matches: 7. Germline CDR1 and CDR2: SGHNT and YYREEE (reference sequence). The CDR3 loop spans 16 amino acids. The repertoire was sequenced with immunoSEQ multiplex PCR; TCRdb's copy has only in-frame clones and lacks some. In the table there are roughly 120,000 clones, 85% of which are singletons. The chain combines TRBV5-4 with TRBJ2-5; 11 bases are a match to TRBD2. Source: peripheral blood, taken 28 days after the second AZD1222 dose. The receptor was isolated from an adult who received the AZD1222 COVID-19 vaccine. CDR3 DNA sequence: TGTGCCAGCAGCGGGGTTAGCGGGGGGGCTCAAGAGACCCAGTACTTC. Protein: CASSGVSGGAQETQYF.